Here is one TCR beta chain with its context. Its antigen is not known. Extracted from the samples, RNA was reverse transcribed into cDNA to serve as the sequencing template. Sequenced by immunoSEQ multiplex PCR; TCRdb stores in-frame clones only, minus some. This table holds about 97,000 clones, roughly 41% found once. This sample stems from a study of CD8+ T cells in alopecia areata. Study-wide points: In lesional scalp, particularly from alopecia totalis/universalis, clonality was higher than in normal scalp.

Per germline, CDR1 SGHKS and CDR2 YYEKEE (reference sequence). Trimming removed 6 bases from V and 1 base from J, with 19 bases in between. The length of the CDR3 is 17 residues. This sequence joins TRBV5-5 and TRBJ2-2; weak D call: TRBD2 (5 bases). The sample comprised CD4+ T cells sorted from blood. The sequence came from a human donor with alopecia areata. CDR3 in DNA: TGTGCCAGCACCGGAGGACGAAGGCTTATGAACACCGGGGAGCTGTTTTTT. Encoded protein: CASTGGRRLMNTGELFF.